A selection of T cell receptor beta chains follows, all from one sample in a study of patients and donors after allogeneic stem cell transplantation. TCRdb called the RT-PCR reads again in MiXCR, with one record for every CDR3 protein. Seen here are roughly 940,000 distinct CDR3 sequences, 15% to 20% observed once, and the top ten hold around 6%. Sequencing input: blood, either unsorted or a sorted T cell fraction (not recorded which). Source of these receptors: a human donor who was either an allogeneic HSCT recipient or a stem cell or donor lymphocyte infusion donor (not recorded which). It is not recorded whose cells these are; they may come from a transplant donor. Each CDR3 is given with its conserved first and last residue. Each record gives: V gene, J gene, CDR3 protein.

V: TRBV5-1
J: TRBJ1-1
CDR3: CASSLGGTGWKNTEAFF

V: TRBV20-1
J: TRBJ1-1
CDR3: CSAREEVWGNTEAFF

V: TRBV7-9
J: TRBJ1-1
CDR3: CASSVGQGTRTEAFF

V: TRBV5-1
J: TRBJ2-7
CDR3: CASSQRLAVYEQYF

V: TRBV12-3/TRBV12-4
J: TRBJ2-7
CDR3: CASSSLAGSYEQYF

V: TRBV24-1
J: TRBJ2-1
CDR3: CATSDPSGRAVDEQFF

V: TRBV3-1
J: TRBJ2-3
CDR3: CASSRVPGHSTDTQYF

V: TRBV14
J: TRBJ1-1
CDR3: CASSQDFRGMNTEAFF

V: TRBV20-1
J: TRBJ2-1
CDR3: CSAINSGRDNEQFF

V: TRBV14
J: TRBJ1-1
CDR3: CASRSSGGPEAFF

V: TRBV5-1
J: TRBJ2-5
CDR3: CASSFLTSGRSTYQETQYF

V: TRBV3-1
J: TRBJ2-3
CDR3: CASSHPRQGQYF

V: TRBV2
J: TRBJ2-1
CDR3: CASSAEQFF

V: TRBV11-2
J: TRBJ2-3
CDR3: CASCLEGGIGDTQYF

V: TRBV10-3
J: TRBJ2-1
CDR3: CAITRSGGVDNEQFF

V: TRBV5-1
J: TRBJ2-2
CDR3: CASSQGGTGSTGELFF

V: TRBV5-1
J: TRBJ1-2
CDR3: CASSSGSRLDGYTF

V: TRBV29-1
J: TRBJ1-2
CDR3: CSVEDQGGSVYGYTF

V: TRBV20-1
J: TRBJ1-1
CDR3: CSARRAGPRSAAFF

V: TRBV6-4
J: TRBJ1-5
CDR3: CASRARGRNQPQHF

V: TRBV20-1
J: TRBJ2-1
CDR3: CSARGTSGKNNEQFF

V: TRBV12-3/TRBV12-4
J: TRBJ2-2
CDR3: CASSQRGGGTGELFF